This is a list of T cell receptor beta chains from one sample in a study of T-cell memory formation after mild COVID-19. TCRdb itself ran the 5' RACE reads through MiXCR, one entry per CDR3 protein. The table shows more than 400,000 distinct CDR3 sequences, with roughly 18% occurring only once. The sample was PBMCs or a T cell subset sorted from them (not recorded which). The receptors shown here come from an adult woman who had mild COVID-19 (a few samples of this study predate the infection). Cell type and time point are not known. Both conserved end residues are trimmed from each CDR3.

>TRBV6-2/TRBV6-3|TRBJ1-5|14
ASSPSRRGGGQPQH
>TRBV4-2|TRBJ2-5|14
ASSQDQAAGQGTQY
>TRBV9|TRBJ1-3|14
ASSVTGQGVENTIY
>TRBV5-4|TRBJ2-7|14
ASSLAPGQPPHEQY
>TRBV20-1|TRBJ2-7|13
SASDVAWSSYEQY
>TRBV12-3/TRBV12-4|TRBJ1-5|12
ASSFRVGNQPQH
>TRBV5-4|TRBJ2-2|10
AGTGATGELF
>TRBV12-3/TRBV12-4|TRBJ1-2|14
ASSLPRERANYGYT
>TRBV12-3/TRBV12-4|TRBJ1-5|14
ASSLGSGTGGQPQH
>TRBV10-2|TRBJ2-5|13
ASSDPGAAQETQY
>TRBV7-6|TRBJ2-1|10
ASGTGRSEQF
>TRBV7-9|TRBJ2-1|11
ASRWDGYNEQF
>TRBV5-4|TRBJ1-2|10
ASSLTGNGYT
>TRBV20-1|TRBJ2-7|13
SARDPIGLSYEQY
>TRBV5-1|TRBJ2-1|16
ASSLGPTGDTSYNEQF
>TRBV7-2|TRBJ2-7|11
ASGDRQNYEQY
>TRBV6-2/TRBV6-3|TRBJ2-1|16
ASSFPTSGDSSYNEQF
>TRBV28|TRBJ2-7|16
ASSQRTSGRGWTYEQY
>TRBV7-9|TRBJ1-2|13
ASSLAGQVLYGYT
>TRBV30|TRBJ1-5|14
AWSGLGGFSNQPQH
>TRBV5-1|TRBJ1-4|11
ASSPGGIEKLF
>TRBV7-6|TRBJ2-1|13
ASSATGVYYNEQF
>TRBV29-1|TRBJ2-6|11
SVAGTGANVLT
>TRBV2|TRBJ2-1|14
ASNGGIAYRKDEQF
>TRBV21-1|TRBJ2-5|13
ASSKLGSRQETQY
>TRBV27|TRBJ1-5|13
ASRPTRTPDQPQH
>TRBV20-1|TRBJ2-1|12
SARGQRELNEQF
>TRBV28|TRBJ2-7|11
ATETGRGYEQY
>TRBV6-2/TRBV6-3|TRBJ2-7|12
ASSGTGMPYEQY
>TRBV15|TRBJ2-7|13
ATSRKSGTGAEQY
>TRBV12-3/TRBV12-4|TRBJ2-7|12
ASSWTGRSYEQY
>TRBV6-6|TRBJ2-1|11
ASSPRLWGEQF
>TRBV12-3/TRBV12-4|TRBJ1-4|14
ASSSQKDGNNEKLF
>TRBV20-1|TRBJ2-3|14
SASNVEDSYTDTQY
>TRBV24-1|TRBJ1-1|10
ATSGSGKEAF
>TRBV2|TRBJ1-4|13
ASTLKGTAYEKLF
>TRBV27|TRBJ2-1|15
ASSLGLAGGSNNEQF
>TRBV12-3/TRBV12-4|TRBJ2-7|13
ASSSRIGRSYEQY
>TRBV7-8|TRBJ1-1|11
ASSPYGGTEAF
>TRBV20-1|TRBJ2-3|12
SATATSGVAGKY
>TRBV20-1|TRBJ2-3|12
SASSMRGLDTQY
>TRBV12-3/TRBV12-4|TRBJ1-5|15
ASSLRPGVYSNQPQH
>TRBV3-1|TRBJ1-6|16
ASSQLGGASSYNSPLH
>TRBV4-1|TRBJ1-1|13
ASSQRQGSSTEAF
>TRBV20-1|TRBJ2-1|13
SASSGRGRGDEQF
>TRBV5-1|TRBJ1-5|13
ASSLELGGDQPQH
>TRBV7-8|TRBJ2-7|13
ASSLTIGGTYEQY
>TRBV15|TRBJ2-1|13
ATSRATGLYNEQF
>TRBV12-3/TRBV12-4|TRBJ2-3|17
ASSLAGLAGLRYTDTQY
>TRBV7-9|TRBJ2-3|16
ASSFLVGSGLLADTQY
>TRBV18|TRBJ2-5|13
ASSPGTSPGETQY
>TRBV3-1|TRBJ1-5|11
ASSQGVYQPQH
>TRBV28|TRBJ1-3|13
ASSLVAASGNTIY